The 6 T cell receptor beta chains presented below share a single source sample, sequenced in a study of breast tumors, draining lymph nodes, adjacent tissues. Using its own MiXCR run on the multiplex PCR reads, TCRdb lists one record per CDR3 protein. The data show more than 20,000 distinct CDR3 sequences, roughly 50% seen once. Sequencing was done on a sample of breast tumor tissue. These receptors were obtained from a female donor with breast cancer. Some clones in this sample may be carry-over from other donors' samples.

This clonotype was picked up one time. The genes are TRBV20-1 and TRBJ1-5; no firm D call. The germline gives CDR1 DFQATT, CDR2 SNEGSKA (reference sequence). The CDR3 is 13 amino acids. The V end was cut by 2 bases, the J end by 11 bases, with 16 bases between. The CDR3 DNA reads as TGCAGTGCTAGAACCGACGGCCAAGAGACCCAGCATTTT. It is translated as CSARTDGQETQHF.

CDR3 sequence: CASSPTPPDTQYF. For the CDR3, the DNA is TGTGCCAGCAGTCCGACACCGCCGGATACGCAGTATTTT. V and J are TRBV11-2 and TRBJ2-3; D ambiguous. Trimming stripped 6 bases from V and 6 bases from J, with 13 bases between. The CDR3 is 13 amino acids. Germline CDR1 SGHAT, CDR2 FQNNGV.

The V gene is TRBV7-2, the J gene TRBJ1-6, with a tentative D call TRBD1 (6 bases). This CDR3 spans 15 amino acids. The germline V gene has CDR1 SGHTA and CDR2 FQGNSA. Trimming left V 5 bases short and J 13 bases short, with 21 bases between. For the CDR3, the DNA is TGTGCCAGCAGCCTACTAGGGGGATATAATGAGCCCCTCCACTTT. Encoded protein: CASSLLGGYNEPLHF.

The chain is built from TRBV20-1 and TRBJ2-7, with 13 bases lining up with TRBD2. The V gene end was trimmed by 6 bases and the J gene end by 2 bases; junction bases not matched to a gene: 7. In germline, CDR1 is DFQATT, CDR2 SNEGSKA (reference sequence). The CDR3 runs to 15 residues. For the CDR3, the DNA is TGCAGTGCGGAAGGACTAGCGGGAGTGGCCTACGAGCAGTACTTC. As protein: CSAEGLAGVAYEQYF.

This clonotype was seen ten or more times. This rearrangement joins TRBV6-1 to TRBJ2-1; 10 positions match TRBD1. CDR1 and CDR2 from the germline V gene are MNHNS and SASEGT. The CDR3 spans 17 residues. V dropped 7 bases and J dropped 6; count of bases not matched to a gene: 15. CDR3 sequence: CASKPPRPGQGRNEQFF. The CDR3 DNA follows: TGTGCCAGCAAGCCCCCTCGCCCGGGACAGGGGCGCAATGAGCAGTTCTTC.

The chain has TRBV2 and TRBJ1-6; TRBD1 matches 9 bases. Germline V CDR1 and CDR2: SNHLY, FYNNEI. The CDR3 has 13 residues. The V and J ends lost 6 bases and 9 bases, in that order; junction bases with no gene match: 3. CDR3 amino acids: CASRQGAGSPLHF. The CDR3 coding sequence is TGTGCCAGCAGACAGGGGGCAGGTTCACCCCTCCACTTT.